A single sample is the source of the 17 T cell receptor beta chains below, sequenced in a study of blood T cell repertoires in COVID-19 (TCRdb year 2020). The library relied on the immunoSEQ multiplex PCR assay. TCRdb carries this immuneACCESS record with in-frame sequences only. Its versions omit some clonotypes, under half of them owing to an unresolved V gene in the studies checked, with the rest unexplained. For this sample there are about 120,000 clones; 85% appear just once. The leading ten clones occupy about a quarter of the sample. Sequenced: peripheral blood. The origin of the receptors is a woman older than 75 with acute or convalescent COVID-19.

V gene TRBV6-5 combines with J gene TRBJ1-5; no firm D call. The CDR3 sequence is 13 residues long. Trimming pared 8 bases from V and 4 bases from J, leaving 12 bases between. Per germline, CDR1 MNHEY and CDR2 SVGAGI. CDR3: CASAETNNQPQHF. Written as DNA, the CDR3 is TGTGCCAGCGCCGAGACAAATAATCAGCCCCAGCATTTT.

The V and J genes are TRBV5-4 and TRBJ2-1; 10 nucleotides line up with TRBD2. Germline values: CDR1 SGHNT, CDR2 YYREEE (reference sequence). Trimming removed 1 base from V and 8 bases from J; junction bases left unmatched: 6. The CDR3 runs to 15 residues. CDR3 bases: TGTGCCAGCAGCTTGAAGAAGCGGGGGGGAGATGAGCAGTTCTTC. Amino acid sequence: CASSLKKRGGDEQFF.

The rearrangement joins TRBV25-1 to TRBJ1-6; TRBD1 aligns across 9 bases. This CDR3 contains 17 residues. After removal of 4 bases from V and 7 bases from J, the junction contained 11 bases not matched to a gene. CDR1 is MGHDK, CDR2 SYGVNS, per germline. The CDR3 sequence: CASSARDPGQGNSPLHF. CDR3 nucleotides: TGTGCCAGCAGTGCACGCGATCCGGGACAGGGCAATTCACCCCTCCACTTT.

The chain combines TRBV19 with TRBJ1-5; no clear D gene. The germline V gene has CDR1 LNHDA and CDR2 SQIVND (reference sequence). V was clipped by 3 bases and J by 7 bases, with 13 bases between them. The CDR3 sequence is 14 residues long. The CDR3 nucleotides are TGTGCCAGTAGTATGAGGCATTTCAACCAGCCCCAGCATTTT. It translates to CASSMRHFNQPQHF.

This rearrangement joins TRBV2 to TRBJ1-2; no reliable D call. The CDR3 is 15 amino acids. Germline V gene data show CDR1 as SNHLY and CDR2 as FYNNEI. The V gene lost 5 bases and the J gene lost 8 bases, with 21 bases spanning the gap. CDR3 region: CASSYQEAARGGYTF. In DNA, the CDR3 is TGTGCCAGCAGTTATCAGGAGGCGGCCCGAGGCGGCTACACCTTC.

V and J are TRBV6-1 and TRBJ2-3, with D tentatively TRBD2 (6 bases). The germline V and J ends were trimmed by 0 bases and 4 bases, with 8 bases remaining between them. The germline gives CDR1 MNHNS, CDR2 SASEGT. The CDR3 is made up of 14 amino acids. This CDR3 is CASSEATSPDTQYF. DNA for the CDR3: TGTGCCAGCAGTGAAGCAACTAGCCCAGATACGCAGTATTTT.

As DNA, the CDR3 is TGTGCCAGCAGTGAAGCGCTTAGCGGGGGGGCGAAGACGCAGTATTTT. It translates to CASSEALSGGAKTQYF. The gene calls are TRBV2 and TRBJ2-3; 11 bases fit TRBD2. Trimming took 0 bases from V and 9 from J; bases not matched to a gene: 8. There are 16 residues in the CDR3. Germline CDR1 SNHLY, CDR2 FYNNEI.

CDR3 sequence: CASSSVRFEKLFF. CDR3 bases: TGTGCCAGCAGTTCAGTCAGGTTTGAAAAACTGTTTTTT. This chain joins TRBV6-5 and TRBJ1-4; D gene uncertain. V was trimmed by 4 bases and J by 7 bases, leaving 10 bases between them. CDR3 size: 13 residues. Germline V lookup: CDR1 MNHEY, CDR2 SVGAGI.

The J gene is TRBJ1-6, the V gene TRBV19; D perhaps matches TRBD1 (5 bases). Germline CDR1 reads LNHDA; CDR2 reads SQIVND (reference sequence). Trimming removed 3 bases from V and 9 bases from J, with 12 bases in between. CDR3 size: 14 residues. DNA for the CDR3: TGTGCCAGTAGTATTGCAGGGCCGCGTTCACCCCTCCACTTT. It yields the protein CASSIAGPRSPLHF.

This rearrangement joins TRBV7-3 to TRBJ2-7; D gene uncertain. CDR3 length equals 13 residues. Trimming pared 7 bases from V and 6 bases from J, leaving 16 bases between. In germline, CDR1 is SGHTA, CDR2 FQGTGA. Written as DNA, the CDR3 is TGTGCCAGCACCTCAAACAACCCTGGCGAGCAGTACGTC. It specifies CASTSNNPGEQYV.

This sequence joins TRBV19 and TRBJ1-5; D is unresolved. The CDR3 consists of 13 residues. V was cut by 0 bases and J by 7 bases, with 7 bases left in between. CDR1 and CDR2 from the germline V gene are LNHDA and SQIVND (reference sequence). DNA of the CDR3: TGTGCCAGTAGTATAGAAGACTCCCAGCCCCAGCATTTT. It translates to CASSIEDSQPQHF.

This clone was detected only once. The CDR3 DNA is TGCAGTGCTAGTGACAGGGCCTCTGGGGCTGAAGCTTTCTTT. Residues: CSASDRASGAEAFF. The rearrangement links TRBV20-1 to TRBJ1-1; 7 positions agree with TRBD1. The germline V gene encodes CDR1 DFQATT and CDR2 SNEGSKA (reference sequence). Unmatched junction bases numbered 10, after V lost 3 bases and J lost 6 bases. The CDR3 totals 14 residues.

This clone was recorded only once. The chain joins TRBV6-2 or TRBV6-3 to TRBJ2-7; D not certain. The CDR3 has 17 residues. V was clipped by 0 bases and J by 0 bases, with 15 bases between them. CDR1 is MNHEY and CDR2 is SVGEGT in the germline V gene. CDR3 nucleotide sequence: TGTGCCAGCAGTTACTCGAGGCGAGTCAGCGTCTCCTACGAGCAGTACTTC. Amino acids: CASSYSRRVSVSYEQYF.

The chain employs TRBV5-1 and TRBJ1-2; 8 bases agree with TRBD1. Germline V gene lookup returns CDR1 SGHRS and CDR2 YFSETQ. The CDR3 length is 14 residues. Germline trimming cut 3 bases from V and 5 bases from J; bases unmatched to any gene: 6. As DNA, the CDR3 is TGCGCCAGCAGCTCAACCGGGACAGGATATGGCTACACCTTC. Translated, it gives CASSSTGTGYGYTF.

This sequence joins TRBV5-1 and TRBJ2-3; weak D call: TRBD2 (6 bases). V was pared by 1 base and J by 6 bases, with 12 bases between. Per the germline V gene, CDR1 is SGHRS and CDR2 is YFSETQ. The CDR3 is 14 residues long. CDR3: CASSLREAGDTQYF. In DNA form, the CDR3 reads TGCGCCAGCAGCTTGAGGGAGGCCGGGGATACGCAGTATTTT.

CDR3 sequence (DNA): TGTGCCAGTAGTTATACAGCCGCCGGCACAGATACGCAGTATTTT. It specifies CASSYTAAGTDTQYF. The chain links TRBV19 to TRBJ2-3; D ambiguous. Deletions cut 5 bases from V and 1 base from J, with 13 bases between. This CDR3 is 15 amino acids long. The germline CDR1 and CDR2 sequences are LNHDA and SQIVND (reference sequence).

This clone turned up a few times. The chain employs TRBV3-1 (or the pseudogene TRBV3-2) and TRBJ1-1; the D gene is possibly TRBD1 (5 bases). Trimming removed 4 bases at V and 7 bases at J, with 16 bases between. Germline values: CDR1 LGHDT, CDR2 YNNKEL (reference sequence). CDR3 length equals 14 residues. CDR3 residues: CASSPGIRPYEAFF. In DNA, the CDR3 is TGTGCCAGCAGCCCAGGGATCCGGCCCTATGAAGCTTTCTTT.